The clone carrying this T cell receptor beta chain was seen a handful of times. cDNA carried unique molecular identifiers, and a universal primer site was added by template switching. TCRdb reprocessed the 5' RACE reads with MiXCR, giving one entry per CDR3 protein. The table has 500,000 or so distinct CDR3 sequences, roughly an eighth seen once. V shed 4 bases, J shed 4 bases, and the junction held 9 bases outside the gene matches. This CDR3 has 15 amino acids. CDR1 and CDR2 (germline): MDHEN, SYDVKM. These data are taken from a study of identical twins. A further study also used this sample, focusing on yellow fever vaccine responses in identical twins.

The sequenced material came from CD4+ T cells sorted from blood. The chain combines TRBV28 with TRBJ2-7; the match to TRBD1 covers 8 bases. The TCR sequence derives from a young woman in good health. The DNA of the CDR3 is TGTGCCAGCAGTTATGTAGGGACAGGTCCTTACGAGCAGTACTTC. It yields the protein CASSYVGTGPYEQYF.